This is a list of T cell receptor beta chains from one sample in a study of blood T cell repertoires in COVID-19. The assay was immunoSEQ multiplex PCR, and TCRdb's table has in-frame clones only and misses some. The sample has about 240,000 clones, about four fifths seen once. Sequenced input: peripheral blood. These receptors originate from a young man who had recovered from COVID-19. Each CDR3 is given with its conserved first and last residue. D genes are given only for firm matches. The size of a clone is reported for some rows only, either as once, few or many, or as a class for expanded clones.

j_call: TRBJ1-1
d_call: -
v_call: TRBV4-1
clone_size: -
cdr3_nt: TGCGCCAGCAGCCAAGATAAGGGGCTCGGAGCTTTCTTT
cdr3_aa: CASSQDKGLGAFF

j_call: TRBJ2-7
d_call: -
v_call: TRBV7-9
clone_size: -
cdr3_nt: TGTGCCAGCAGCTCCCGGACAGAACAGTACGAGCAGTACTTC
cdr3_aa: CASSSRTEQYEQYF

j_call: TRBJ2-1
d_call: TRBD1
v_call: TRBV24-1
clone_size: -
cdr3_nt: TGTGCCACCAGTGATTTTTGGGACAGGGGGATGGATGAGCAGTTCTTC
cdr3_aa: CATSDFWDRGMDEQFF

j_call: TRBJ1-3
d_call: -
v_call: TRBV9
clone_size: -
cdr3_nt: TGTGCCAGCAGCACTAGCCCCGGGAACTCTGGAAACACCATATATTTT
cdr3_aa: CASSTSPGNSGNTIYF

j_call: TRBJ2-5
d_call: -
v_call: TRBV15
clone_size: few
cdr3_nt: TGTGCCACCAGCAGAGGGAGGGCAGAGACCCAGTACTTC
cdr3_aa: CATSRGRAETQYF

j_call: TRBJ1-2
d_call: -
v_call: TRBV12-3/TRBV12-4
clone_size: -
cdr3_nt: TGTGCCAGCAGTACAGGCTCTAACTATGGCTACACCTTC
cdr3_aa: CASSTGSNYGYTF

j_call: TRBJ1-3
d_call: TRBD1
v_call: TRBV6-1
clone_size: few
cdr3_nt: TGTGCCAGCAGTGGACAGGGTTTGGACTCTGGAAACACCATATATTTT
cdr3_aa: CASSGQGLDSGNTIYF

j_call: TRBJ2-5
d_call: TRBD2
v_call: TRBV2
clone_size: -
cdr3_nt: TGTGCCAGCAGCACGGGACTACCATCCCTAGAGACCCAGTACTTC
cdr3_aa: CASSTGLPSLETQYF

j_call: TRBJ2-5
d_call: -
v_call: TRBV7-3
clone_size: -
cdr3_nt: TGTGCCAGCAGCACAGGGAGTAGGGAGACCCAGTACTTC
cdr3_aa: CASSTGSRETQYF

j_call: TRBJ2-5
d_call: TRBD2
v_call: TRBV3-1/TRBV3-2
clone_size: -
cdr3_nt: TGTGCCAGCAGCCAGGTCCGGGGGGGGCAAGAGACCCAGTACTTC
cdr3_aa: CASSQVRGGQETQYF